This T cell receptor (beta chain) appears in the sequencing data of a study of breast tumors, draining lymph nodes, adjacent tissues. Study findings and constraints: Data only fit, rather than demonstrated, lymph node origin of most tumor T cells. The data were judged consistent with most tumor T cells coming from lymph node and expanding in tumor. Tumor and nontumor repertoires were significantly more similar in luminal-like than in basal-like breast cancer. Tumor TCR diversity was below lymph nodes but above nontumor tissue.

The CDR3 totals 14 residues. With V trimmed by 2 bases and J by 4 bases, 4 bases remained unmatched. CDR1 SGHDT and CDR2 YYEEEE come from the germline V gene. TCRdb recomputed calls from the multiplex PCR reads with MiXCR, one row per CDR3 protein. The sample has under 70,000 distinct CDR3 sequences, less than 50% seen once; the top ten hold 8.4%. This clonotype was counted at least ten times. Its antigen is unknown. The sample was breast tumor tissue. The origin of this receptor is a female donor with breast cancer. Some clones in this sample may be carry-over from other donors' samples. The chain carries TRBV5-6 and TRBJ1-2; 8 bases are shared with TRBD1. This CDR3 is CASSFRTGLYGYTF. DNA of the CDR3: TGTGCCAGCAGCTTTAGGACAGGGCTCTATGGCTACACCTTC. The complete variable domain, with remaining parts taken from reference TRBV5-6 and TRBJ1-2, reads DAGVTQSPTHLIKTRGQQVTLRCSPKSGHDTVSWYQQALGQGPQFIFQYYEEEERQRGNFPDRFSGHQFPNYSSELNVNALLLGDSALYLCASSFRTGLYGYTFGSGTRLTVV.